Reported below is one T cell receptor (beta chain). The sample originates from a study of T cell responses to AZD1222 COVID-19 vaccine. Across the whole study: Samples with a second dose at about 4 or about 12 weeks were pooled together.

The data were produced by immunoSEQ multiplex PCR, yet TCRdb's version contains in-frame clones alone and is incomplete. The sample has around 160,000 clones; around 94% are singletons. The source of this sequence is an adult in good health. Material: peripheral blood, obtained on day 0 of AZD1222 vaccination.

The CDR3 DNA is TGTGCCAGCAGCCTCGGAGGGGGCCTTTATAACTATGGCTACACCTTC. Its translation: CASSLGGGLYNYGYTF. The rearrangement uses TRBV7-8 and TRBJ1-2; 7 nucleotides align to TRBD1. Germline-derived CDR1 and CDR2 are SGHVS and FQNEAQ. The CDR3 has 16 residues. V lost 5 bases and J lost 1; bases outside the gene matches: 10.